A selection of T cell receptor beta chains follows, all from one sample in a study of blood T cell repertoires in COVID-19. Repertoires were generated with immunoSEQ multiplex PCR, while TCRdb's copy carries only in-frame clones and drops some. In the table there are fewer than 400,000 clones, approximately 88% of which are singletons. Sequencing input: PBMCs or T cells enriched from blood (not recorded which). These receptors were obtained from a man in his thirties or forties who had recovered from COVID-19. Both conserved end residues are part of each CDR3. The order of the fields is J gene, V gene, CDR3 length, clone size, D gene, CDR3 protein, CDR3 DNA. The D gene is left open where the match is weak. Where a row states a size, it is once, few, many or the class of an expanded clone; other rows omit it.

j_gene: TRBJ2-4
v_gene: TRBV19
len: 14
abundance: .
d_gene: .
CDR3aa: CASSIDRVENIQYF
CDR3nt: TGTGCCAGTAGTATAGATCGGGTCGAAAACATTCAGTACTTC

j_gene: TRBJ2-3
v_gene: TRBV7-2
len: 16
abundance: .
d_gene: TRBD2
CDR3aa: CASSLGAGAVTDTQYF
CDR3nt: TGTGCCAGCAGCTTAGGAGCGGGGGCCGTCACAGATACGCAGTATTTT

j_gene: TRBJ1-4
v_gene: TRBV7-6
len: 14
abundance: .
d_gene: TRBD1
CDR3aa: CASSLGTGNEKLFF
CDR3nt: TGTGCCAGCAGCCTCGGGACAGGCAATGAAAAACTGTTTTTT

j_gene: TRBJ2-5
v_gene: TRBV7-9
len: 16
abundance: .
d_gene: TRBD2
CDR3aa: CASSSRGLAGLETQYF
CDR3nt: TGTGCCAGCAGCTCAAGGGGACTAGCGGGGTTGGAGACCCAGTACTTC

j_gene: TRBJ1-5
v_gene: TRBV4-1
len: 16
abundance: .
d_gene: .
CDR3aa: CASSQEWGGTNQPQHF
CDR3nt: TGCGCCAGCAGCCAGGAGTGGGGGGGCACCAATCAGCCCCAGCATTTT

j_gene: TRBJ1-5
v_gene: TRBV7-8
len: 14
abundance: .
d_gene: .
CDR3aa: CASSSFPGDQPQHF
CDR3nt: TGTGCCAGCAGCTCCTTCCCGGGGGATCAGCCCCAGCATTTT

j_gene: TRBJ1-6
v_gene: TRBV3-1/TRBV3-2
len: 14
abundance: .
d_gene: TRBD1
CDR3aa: CASSEGQGVVPLHF
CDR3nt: TGTGCCAGCAGCGAGGGACAGGGGGTAGTGCCCCTCCACTTT

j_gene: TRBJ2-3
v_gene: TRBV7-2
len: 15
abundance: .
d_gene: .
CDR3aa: CASSLVASGTDTQYF
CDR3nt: TGTGCCAGCAGCTTAGTTGCTAGCGGCACAGATACGCAGTATTTT

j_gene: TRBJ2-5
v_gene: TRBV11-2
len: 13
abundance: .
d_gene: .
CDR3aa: CASSTRQRETQYF
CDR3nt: TGTGCCAGCAGCACTCGACAGAGGGAGACCCAGTACTTC

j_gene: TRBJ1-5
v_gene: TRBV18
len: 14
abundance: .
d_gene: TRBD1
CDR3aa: CASSLTGPNQPQHF
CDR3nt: TGTGCCAGCTCACTGACAGGGCCCAATCAGCCCCAGCATTTT

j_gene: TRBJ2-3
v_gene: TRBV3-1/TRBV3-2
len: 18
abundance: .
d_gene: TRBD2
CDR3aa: CASSQVTSGGASTDTQYF
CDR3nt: TGTGCCAGCAGCCAAGTGACTAGCGGGGGAGCTAGCACAGATACGCAGTATTTT

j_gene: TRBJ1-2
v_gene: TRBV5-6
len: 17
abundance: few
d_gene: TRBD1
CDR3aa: CASSPRADRGGGQGYTF
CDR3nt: TGTGCCAGCAGCCCCAGAGCAGACCGAGGAGGGGGCCAGGGCTACACCTTC

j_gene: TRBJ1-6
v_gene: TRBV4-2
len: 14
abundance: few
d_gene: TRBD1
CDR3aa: CASSQGTGGQALHF
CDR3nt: TGTGCCAGCAGCCAAGGGACAGGGGGCCAGGCCCTCCACTTT

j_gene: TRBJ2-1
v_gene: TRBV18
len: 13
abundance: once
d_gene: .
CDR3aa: CASSLGQDNEQFF
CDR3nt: TGTGCCAGCTCACTCGGACAAGACAATGAGCAGTTCTTC

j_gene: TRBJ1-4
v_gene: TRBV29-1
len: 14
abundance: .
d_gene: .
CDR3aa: CSVAKRAGDEKLFF
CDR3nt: TGCAGCGTCGCGAAACGTGCCGGAGATGAAAAACTGTTTTTT

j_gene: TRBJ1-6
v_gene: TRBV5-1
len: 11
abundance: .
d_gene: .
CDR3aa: CATPAATPLHF
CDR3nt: TGCGCCACCCCCGCGGCGACACCCCTCCACTTT

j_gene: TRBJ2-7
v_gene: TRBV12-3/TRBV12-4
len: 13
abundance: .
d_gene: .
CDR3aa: CASSFEQGHEQYF
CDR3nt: TGTGCCAGCAGTTTCGAACAGGGCCACGAGCAGTACTTC

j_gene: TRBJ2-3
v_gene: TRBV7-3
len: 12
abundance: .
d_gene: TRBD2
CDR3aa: CASSLTSATQYF
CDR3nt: TGTGCCAGCAGCTTGACTAGCGCTACGCAGTATTTT

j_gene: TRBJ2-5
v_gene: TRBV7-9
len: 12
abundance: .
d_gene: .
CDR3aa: CASSPVRETQYF
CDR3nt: TGTGCCAGCAGCCCCGTGCGGGAGACCCAGTACTTC

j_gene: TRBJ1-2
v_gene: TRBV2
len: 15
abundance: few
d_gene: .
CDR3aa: CASSEGRDPFYGYTF
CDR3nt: TGTGCCAGCAGTGAAGGGCGGGATCCCTTTTATGGCTACACCTTC

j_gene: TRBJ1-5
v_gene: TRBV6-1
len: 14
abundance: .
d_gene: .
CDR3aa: CASSETTGNQPQHF
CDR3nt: TGTGCCAGCAGTGAAACTACGGGCAATCAGCCCCAGCATTTT

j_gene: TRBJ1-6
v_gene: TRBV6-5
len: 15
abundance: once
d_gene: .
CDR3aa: CASSYNTGIFSPLHF
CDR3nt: TGTGCCAGCAGTTATAACACAGGCATTTTTTCACCCCTCCACTTT

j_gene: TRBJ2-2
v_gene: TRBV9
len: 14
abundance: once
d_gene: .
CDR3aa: CASSASGATGELFF
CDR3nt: TGTGCCAGCAGCGCCTCAGGGGCCACCGGGGAGCTGTTTTTT

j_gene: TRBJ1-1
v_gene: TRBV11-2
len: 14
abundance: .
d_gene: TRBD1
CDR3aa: CASSQTSGGGKAFF
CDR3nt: TGTGCCAGCAGCCAAACGTCAGGGGGAGGAAAAGCTTTCTTT

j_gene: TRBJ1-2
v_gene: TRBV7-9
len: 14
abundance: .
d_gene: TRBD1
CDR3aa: CASSPTGGPGGYTF
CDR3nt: TGTGCCAGCAGCCCGACAGGGGGCCCAGGCGGCTACACCTTC

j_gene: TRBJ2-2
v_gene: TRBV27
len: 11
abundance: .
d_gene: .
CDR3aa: CASSYTGELFF
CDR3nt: TGTGCCAGCAGCTACACCGGGGAGCTGTTTTTT

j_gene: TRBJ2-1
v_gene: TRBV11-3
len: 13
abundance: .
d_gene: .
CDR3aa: CASSPPGLREQFF
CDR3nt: TGTGCCAGCAGCCCACCGGGACTTAGAGAGCAGTTCTTC

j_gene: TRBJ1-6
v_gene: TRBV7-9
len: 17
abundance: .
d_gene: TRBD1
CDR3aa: CASSIGTGTSYNSPLHF
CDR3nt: TGTGCCAGCAGCATCGGGACAGGGACATCCTATAATTCACCCCTCCACTTT